What follows are 28 T cell receptor beta chains derived from one specimen sequenced in a study of human T cells and chemical hapten exposure. This sample's time point: pre-sensitization, week 0. Documented treatment: therapeutic diphenylcyclopropenone sensitization with weekly scalp DPC. TCRdb used MiXCR to reprocess the RACE reads, holding one entry per CDR3 protein. This sample has some 300,000 distinct CDR3 sequences, with approximately 5% found just once. This specimen was whole blood, taken in connection with sensitization to the hapten diphenylcyclopropenone (DPC). The receptors stem from a woman younger than 35 with alopecia areata. Some clones in this sample may be carry-over from other donors' samples.

At least ten counts were recorded for this clonotype. This rearrangement joins TRBV4-1 to TRBJ1-1, with 7 bases that match TRBD1. Losses at the gene ends were 0 bases for V and 1 base for J; bases not matched to a gene: 8. The germline gives CDR1 MGHRA, CDR2 YSYEKL. CDR3 size: 17 residues. In DNA form, the CDR3 reads TGCGCCAGCAGCCAAGATCGACAACAGGGGTCGAACACTGAAGCTTTCTTT. Translation gives CASSQDRQQGSNTEAFF.

This clonotype was detected many times. The chain uses TRBV14 and TRBJ1-1, with D possibly being TRBD1 (5 bases). CDR1 and CDR2 (germline): SGHDN, FVKESK. V was clipped by 2 bases and J by 9 bases, with 10 bases between them. The CDR3 consists of 12 residues. CDR3 residues: CASSQLKDKAFF. In nucleotides, the CDR3 is TGTGCCAGCAGCCAACTAAAGGACAAAGCTTTCTTT.

This clonotype showed up just a few times. The chain employs TRBV18 and TRBJ1-1; D is unresolved. Germline CDR1 reads KGHSH; CDR2 reads LQKENI. The CDR3 totals 16 residues. V gave up 10 bases and J gave up 0 bases, with 21 bases separating them. CDR3 DNA: TGTGCCACCGGTAGCCTTCCGGCCGAAATGAACACTGAAGCTTTCTTT. Translation: CATGSLPAEMNTEAFF. The full variable domain, in which reference TRBV18 and TRBJ1-1 provide the parts outside the CDR3, is NAGVMQNPRHLVRRRGQEARLRCSPMKGHSHVYWYRQLPEEGLKFMVYLQKENIIDESGMPKERFSAEFPKEGPSILRIQQVVRGDSAAYFCATGSLPAEMNTEAFFGQGTRLTVV.

CDR3 sequence reads: CSVERQGMNTEAFF. In DNA form, the CDR3 reads TGCAGCGTTGAGAGACAGGGTATGAACACTGAAGCTTTCTTT. This chain uses TRBV29-1 with TRBJ1-1; 7 nucleotides agree with TRBD1. Trimming removed 3 bases from V and 0 bases from J; junction bases left unmatched: 4. CDR1 is SQVTM and CDR2 is ANQGSEA in the germline V gene. This CDR3 contains 14 residues.

This clonotype was counted ten times or more. CDR3 sequence (DNA): TGTGCCAGCAGTTTATCCCCAGCGGCGGATCAGCCCCAGCATTTT. It encodes CASSLSPAADQPQHF. V usage is TRBV12-3 or TRBV12-4 and J usage is TRBJ1-5; unclear D gene. Trimming took 2 bases from V and 5 from J, leaving 13 bases between them. The CDR3 is made up of 15 amino acids.

This clonotype was seen ten or more times. V and J are TRBV29-1 and TRBJ1-3; D perhaps matches TRBD1 (6 bases). The CDR3 is 14 amino acids. V lost 4 bases, J lost 0 bases, and 10 bases lay in between. Germline V gene data show CDR1 as SQVTM and CDR2 as ANQGSEA. The CDR3 DNA reads TGCAGCGTTGGGACAGTCAACTCTGGAAACACCATATATTTT. Protein: CSVGTVNSGNTIYF.

As concerns this clonotype: This clone may be a read error of a much larger clone one base away. V usage is TRBV4-3 and J usage is TRBJ2-1; a possible D gene is TRBD1 (6 bases). CDR3 length equals 14 residues. Germline CDR1 reads LGHNA; CDR2 reads YSLEER. The ends were cut back, 4 bases at V and 12 bases at J, with 19 bases in the middle. DNA of the CDR3: TGCGCCAGCAGCCTAAGGGGACACGGGTCTCTGCAGTTCTTC. This translates into CASSLRGHGSLQFF.

In its sample, this clonotype was seen many times. The V gene is TRBV12-3 or TRBV12-4, the J gene TRBJ1-6, with a possible D match to TRBD1 (5 bases). The ends were cut back, 5 bases at V and 9 bases at J, with 11 bases in the middle. The CDR3 is 13 amino acids. The CDR3 DNA is TGTGCCAGCAGTCAATTAGGGGTTTCACCCCTCCACTTT. This codes for CASSQLGVSPLHF.

This clonotype was detected a few times. The CDR3 region is CASSSSQRGSYEQYF. CDR3 in DNA: TGTGCCAGCAGTTCCTCCCAGCGGGGGTCCTACGAGCAGTACTTC. The chain carries TRBV12-3 or TRBV12-4 and TRBJ2-7; TRBD2 aligns across 8 bases. J lost 1 base, V lost 4 bases, and 6 bases had no gene match. The CDR3 has 15 amino acids.

The chain has TRBV21-1 and TRBJ2-5; TRBD1 was called by the table and not checked on the DNA. TRBV21-1 is a recognized pseudogene. This CDR3 is built from 13 residues. The CDR3 DNA follows: TGTGCCAGCAGCAAAGAAGGGGCGGGAACCCAGTACTTC. It translates to CASSKEGAGTQYF.

This clonotype was seen at least ten times. The chain couples TRBV21-1 to TRBJ1-5; TRBD1 is taken as the D call from the table, unchecked against the DNA. TRBV21-1 has pseudogene status. CDR3 length equals 20 residues. CDR3 DNA sequence: TGTGCCAGCAGCAAAGGGGGCGGGGACAGTCGTTTTTCGCGCAATCAGCCCCAGCATTTT. Translating gives CASSKGGGDSRFSRNQPQHF.

Only a few counts were recorded for this clonotype. The chain uses TRBV9 and TRBJ1-6, with D possibly matching TRBD1 (5 bases). Germline V gives CDR1 SGDLS, CDR2 YYNGEE. CDR3 size: 15 residues. V lost 0 bases, J lost 7 bases, and 11 bases lay in between. CDR3 amino acids: CASSVVGGVNSPLHF. CDR3 in DNA: TGTGCCAGCAGCGTAGTGGGAGGGGTGAATTCACCCCTCCACTTT.

J is TRBJ2-7 and V is TRBV9; D ambiguous. The germline V and J ends were trimmed by 4 bases and 0 bases, with 14 bases remaining between them. Looked up from germline, CDR1 is SGDLS and CDR2 is YYNGEE. This CDR3 is built from 15 residues. CDR3 protein: CASSPSTSSSYEQYF. CDR3 sequence (DNA): TGTGCCAGCAGCCCTTCCACTTCGAGCTCCTACGAGCAGTACTTC.

This chain connects TRBV7-9 to TRBJ1-2; 7 nucleotides align to TRBD1. The CDR3 runs to 15 residues. The V and J ends lost 5 bases and 1 base, in that order; junction bases with no gene match: 7. Germline lookup yields CDR1 SEHNR and CDR2 FQNEAQ (reference sequence). The CDR3 region has the DNA TGTGCCAGCAGCGCTGGACAGGACATTAACTATGGCTACACCTTC. Protein: CASSAGQDINYGYTF.

V gene TRBV28 combines with J gene TRBJ2-3; possible D gene TRBD1, 7 bases. The length of the CDR3 is 20 residues. Germline V gene lookup returns CDR1 MDHEN and CDR2 SYDVKM. V lost 3 bases and J lost 5, with 30 bases in between. CDR3: CASSLAIGWTNRGELDTQYF. As DNA, the CDR3 is TGTGCCAGCAGTTTGGCAATCGGCTGGACTAACAGGGGAGAGTTAGATACGCAGTATTTT.

In this sample, this clonotype turned up many times. V gene TRBV25-1 combines with J gene TRBJ1-2, with D maybe TRBD1 (5 bases). The CDR3 spans 15 residues. V was cut by 6 bases and J by 4 bases, with 18 bases left in between. Germline V gene sequence: CDR1 MGHDK, CDR2 SYGVNS. The CDR3 sequence: CASRGALGPVYGYTF. Here the CDR3 DNA reads TGTGCCAGCAGAGGGGCGCTGGGACCTGTCTATGGCTACACCTTC.

This rearrangement joins TRBV7-2 to TRBJ1-5; D is undetermined. Per germline, CDR1 SGHTA and CDR2 FQGNSA. The CDR3 has 14 amino acids. The germline V and J ends were trimmed by 2 bases and 7 bases, with 12 bases remaining between them. The CDR3 loop is CASSLLSGGQPQHF. In nucleotides, the CDR3 is TGTGCCAGCAGCTTACTATCGGGCGGGCAGCCCCAGCATTTT.

Ten or more counts support this clonotype. Here the CDR3 reads CASSKGTYEQYF. Written as DNA, the CDR3 is TGTGCCAGCAGTAAGGGAACCTACGAGCAGTACTTC. The chain recombines TRBV12-3 or TRBV12-4 with TRBJ2-7; D unclear. The V end was cut by 5 bases, the J end by 2 bases, with 7 bases between. This CDR3 has 12 residues.

The rearrangement links TRBV7-2 to TRBJ1-3; the D is unclear. Trimming cost V 5 bases and J 0 bases, with 11 bases left between them. The germline gives CDR1 SGHTA, CDR2 FQGNSA. The CDR3 length is 15 residues. CDR3 DNA sequence: TGTGCCAGCAGCACAGATTTTCTCTCTGGAAACACCATATATTTT. Translation: CASSTDFLSGNTIYF.

This clonotype was seen only a few times. The chain has TRBV20-1 and TRBJ2-2; tentative D call: TRBD1 (6 bases). Germline V gene data show CDR1 as DFQATT and CDR2 as SNEGSKA (reference sequence). Trimming took 2 bases from V and 3 from J, leaving 16 bases between them. CDR3 length: 16 residues. The CDR3 DNA reads TGCAGTGCTAGAATTTGGTTGTCAGGGGACACCGGGGAGCTGTTTTTT. It is translated as CSARIWLSGDTGELFF.

This clonotype came up many times. CDR3 sequence (DNA): TGTGCCAGCTCACCCGGACAGGGGACGACTGAAGCTTTCTTT. This sequence encodes CASSPGQGTTEAFF. The rearrangement uses TRBV18 and TRBJ1-1; TRBD1 matches at 9 bases. Trimming removed 3 bases from V and 5 bases from J; junction bases left unmatched: 4. This CDR3 region has 14 residues. Germline-derived CDR1 and CDR2 are KGHSH and LQKENI.

This clonotype was seen many times. The genes are TRBV2 and TRBJ1-5; D unclear. CDR3 length: 13 residues. Germline V gene lookup returns CDR1 SNHLY and CDR2 FYNNEI. Trimming pared 1 base from V and 3 bases from J, leaving 4 bases between. This chain's CDR3 is CASSEGYNQPQHF. The CDR3 DNA sequence: TGTGCCAGCAGTGAAGGGTACAATCAGCCCCAGCATTTT.

This clonotype was picked up a small number of times. This chain links TRBV7-8 with TRBJ2-5, with 12 bases fitting TRBD2. V lost 2 bases to trimming and J lost 4 bases; unmatched junction nucleotides: 2. Germline assignment: CDR1 SGHVS and CDR2 FQNEAQ. The CDR3 loop spans 15 amino acids. The CDR3 region is CASSLPSGGVETQYF. As DNA, the CDR3 is TGTGCCAGCAGCTTACCTAGCGGGGGGGTAGAGACCCAGTACTTC. Supplemented by reference TRBV7-8 and TRBJ2-5, the full variable domain reads GAGVSQSPRYKVAKRGQDVALRCDPISGHVSLFWYQQALGQGPEFLTYFQNEAQLDKSGLPSDRFFAERPEGSVSTLKIQRTQQEDSAVYLCASSLPSGGVETQYFGPGTRLLVL.

The rearrangement links TRBV28 to TRBJ1-6; tentative D call: TRBD1 (5 bases). Per the germline V gene, CDR1 is MDHEN and CDR2 is SYDVKM. Deletions cut 2 bases from V and 1 base from J, with 6 bases between. The CDR3 is made up of 15 amino acids. The CDR3, as DNA: TGTGCCAGCAGTTTAGGGGCATCCTATAATTCACCCCTCCACTTT. It yields the protein CASSLGASYNSPLHF. Full variable domain (missing parts from reference TRBV28 and TRBJ1-6): DVKVTQSSRYLVKRTGEKVFLECVQDMDHENMFWYRQDPGLGLRLIYFSYDVKMKEKGDIPEGYSVSREKKERFSLILESASTNQTSMYLCASSLGASYNSPLHFGNGTRLTVT.

This clonotype was observed a handful of times. V gene TRBV12-3 or TRBV12-4 combines with J gene TRBJ2-6, with 7 bases matching TRBD1. J was trimmed by 4 bases and V by 6 bases; bases with no gene match: 6. The CDR3 covers 15 residues. CDR3 in amino acids: CASSQDRVGANVLTF. The CDR3 DNA reads TGTGCCAGCAGCCAAGACAGGGTAGGGGCCAACGTCCTGACTTTC.

In its sample, this clonotype was seen many times. V is TRBV4-2 and J is TRBJ1-2; possibly TRBD1 for D (5 bases). The length of the CDR3 is 13 residues. Germline V gene sequence: CDR1 LGHNA, CDR2 YNFKEQ. V lost 4 bases, J lost 7 bases, and 13 bases lay in between. The CDR3: CASSLSDMAGYTF. The CDR3 DNA sequence: TGTGCCAGCAGCCTATCGGACATGGCTGGCTACACCTTC.

This clonotype was found many times. The chain recombines TRBV12-3 or TRBV12-4 with TRBJ1-6, with D maybe TRBD1 (5 bases). CDR3 length: 16 residues. V lost 1 base, J lost 7 bases, and 14 bases lay in between. In DNA, the CDR3 is TGTGCCAGCAGTTTAGAGTGGAGGGGCGCGAATTCACCCCTCCACTTT. It yields the protein CASSLEWRGANSPLHF.

The rearrangement joins TRBV20-1 to TRBJ2-7; unclear D gene. The CDR3 has 11 residues. Germline V lookup: CDR1 DFQATT, CDR2 SNEGSKA (reference sequence). The ends were cut back, 1 base at V and 2 bases at J, with 3 bases in the middle. CDR3 nucleotides: TGCAGTGCTAGAGGGGCCTACGAGCAGTACTTC. Translation: CSARGAYEQYF.